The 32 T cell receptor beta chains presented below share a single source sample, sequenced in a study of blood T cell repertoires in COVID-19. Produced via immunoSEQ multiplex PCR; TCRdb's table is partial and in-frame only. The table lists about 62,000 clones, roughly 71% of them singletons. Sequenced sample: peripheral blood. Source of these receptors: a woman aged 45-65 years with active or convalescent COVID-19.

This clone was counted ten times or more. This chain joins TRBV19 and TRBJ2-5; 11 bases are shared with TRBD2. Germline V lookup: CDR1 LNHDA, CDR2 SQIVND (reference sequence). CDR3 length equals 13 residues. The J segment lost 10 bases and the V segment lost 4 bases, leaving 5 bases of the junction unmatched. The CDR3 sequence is CASSTLAGGHQYF. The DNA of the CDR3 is TGTGCCAGTAGTACCCTAGCGGGAGGCCACCAGTACTTC.

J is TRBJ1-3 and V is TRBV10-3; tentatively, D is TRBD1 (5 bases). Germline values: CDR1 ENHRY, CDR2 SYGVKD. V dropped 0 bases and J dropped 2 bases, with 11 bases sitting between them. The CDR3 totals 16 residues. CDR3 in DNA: TGTGCCATCAGTGAGTCGCAAAAGACAGCTGGAAACACCATATATTTT. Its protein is CAISESQKTAGNTIYF.

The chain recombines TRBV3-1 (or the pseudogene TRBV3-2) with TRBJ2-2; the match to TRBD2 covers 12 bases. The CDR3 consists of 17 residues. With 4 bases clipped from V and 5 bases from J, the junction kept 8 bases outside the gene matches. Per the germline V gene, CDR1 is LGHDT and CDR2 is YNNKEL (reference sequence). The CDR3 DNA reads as TGTGCCAGCAGCCCCAAACTAGCGGGAGGAAGGACCGGGGAGCTGTTTTTT. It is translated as CASSPKLAGGRTGELFF.

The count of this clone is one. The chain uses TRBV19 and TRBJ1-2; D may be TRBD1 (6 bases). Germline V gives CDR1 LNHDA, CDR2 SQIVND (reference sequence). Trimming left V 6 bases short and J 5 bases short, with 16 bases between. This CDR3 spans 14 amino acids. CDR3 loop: CASSSGTLAYGYTF. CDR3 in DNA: TGTGCCAGTAGCTCCGGGACATTGGCTTATGGCTACACCTTC.

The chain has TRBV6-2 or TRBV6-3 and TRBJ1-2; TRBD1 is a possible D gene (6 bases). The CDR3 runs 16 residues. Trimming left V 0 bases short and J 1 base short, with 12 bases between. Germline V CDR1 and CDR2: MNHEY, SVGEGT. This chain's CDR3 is CASSYSGTRGNYGYTF. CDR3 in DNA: TGTGCCAGCAGTTACTCCGGGACACGGGGTAACTATGGCTACACCTTC.

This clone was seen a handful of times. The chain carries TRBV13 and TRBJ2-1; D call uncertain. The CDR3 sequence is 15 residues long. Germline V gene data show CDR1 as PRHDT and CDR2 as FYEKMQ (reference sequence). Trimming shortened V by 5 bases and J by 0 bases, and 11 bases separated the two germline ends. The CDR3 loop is CASSVATISYNEQFF. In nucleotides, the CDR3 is TGTGCCAGCAGCGTGGCTACTATCTCCTACAATGAGCAGTTCTTC.

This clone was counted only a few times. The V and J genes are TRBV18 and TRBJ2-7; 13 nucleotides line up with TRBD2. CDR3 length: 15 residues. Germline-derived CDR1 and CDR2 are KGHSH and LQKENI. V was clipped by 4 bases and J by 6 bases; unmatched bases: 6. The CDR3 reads CASSRGTSGNGEQYF. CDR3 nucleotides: TGTGCCAGCTCACGGGGGACTAGCGGGAACGGCGAGCAGTACTTC.

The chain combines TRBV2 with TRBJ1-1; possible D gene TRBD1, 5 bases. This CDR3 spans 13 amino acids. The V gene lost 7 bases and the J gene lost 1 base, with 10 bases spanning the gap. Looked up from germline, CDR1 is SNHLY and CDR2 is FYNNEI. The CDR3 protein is CASTGLKNTEAFF. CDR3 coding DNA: TGTGCCAGCACGGGACTGAAGAACACTGAAGCTTTCTTT.

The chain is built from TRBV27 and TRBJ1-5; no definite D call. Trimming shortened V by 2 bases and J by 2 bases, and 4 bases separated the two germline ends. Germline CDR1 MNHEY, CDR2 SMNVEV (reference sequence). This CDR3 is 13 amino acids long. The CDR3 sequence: CASSLVGNQPQHF. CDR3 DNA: TGTGCCAGCAGTTTAGTAGGCAATCAGCCCCAGCATTTT.

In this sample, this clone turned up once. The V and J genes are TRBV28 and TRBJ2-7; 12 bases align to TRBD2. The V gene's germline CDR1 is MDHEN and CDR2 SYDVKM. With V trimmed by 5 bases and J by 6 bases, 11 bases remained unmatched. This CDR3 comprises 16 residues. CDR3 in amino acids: CASSPQFLAGGLEQYF. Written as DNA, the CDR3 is TGTGCCAGCAGTCCACAATTCCTAGCGGGAGGGCTCGAGCAGTACTTC.

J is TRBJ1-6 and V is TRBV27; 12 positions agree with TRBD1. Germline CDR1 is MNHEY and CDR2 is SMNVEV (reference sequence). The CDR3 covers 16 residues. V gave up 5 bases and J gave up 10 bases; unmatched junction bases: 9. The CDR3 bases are TGTGCCAGCAGTCTCGCCGGGACAGGGGGCAGATCACCCCTCCACTTT. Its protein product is CASSLAGTGGRSPLHF.

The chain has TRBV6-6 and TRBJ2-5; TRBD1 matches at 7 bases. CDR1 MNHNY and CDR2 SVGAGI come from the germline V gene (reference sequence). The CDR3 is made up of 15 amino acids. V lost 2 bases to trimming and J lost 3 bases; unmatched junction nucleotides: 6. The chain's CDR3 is CASSYGAGGKETQYF. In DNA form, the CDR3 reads TGTGCCAGCAGTTACGGGGCAGGGGGAAAAGAGACCCAGTACTTC.

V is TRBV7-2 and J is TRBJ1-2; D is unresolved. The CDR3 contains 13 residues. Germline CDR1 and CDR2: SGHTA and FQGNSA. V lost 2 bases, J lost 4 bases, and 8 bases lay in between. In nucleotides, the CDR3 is TGTGCCAGCAGCTTACTCTCAGGCTATGGCTACACCTTC. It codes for CASSLLSGYGYTF.

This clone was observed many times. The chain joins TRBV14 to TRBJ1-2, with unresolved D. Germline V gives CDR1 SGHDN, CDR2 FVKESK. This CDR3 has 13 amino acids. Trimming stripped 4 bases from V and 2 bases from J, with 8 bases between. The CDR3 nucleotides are TGTGCCAGCAGCCTACAGCAAAACTATGGCTACACCTTC. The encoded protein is CASSLQQNYGYTF.

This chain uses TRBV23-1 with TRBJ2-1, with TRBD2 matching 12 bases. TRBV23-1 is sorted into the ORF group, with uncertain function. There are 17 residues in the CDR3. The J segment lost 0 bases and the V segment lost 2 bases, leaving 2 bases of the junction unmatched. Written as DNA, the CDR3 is TGCGCCAGCAGTCAAGGACTAGCGGGACTCTCCTACAATGAGCAGTTCTTC. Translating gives CASSQGLAGLSYNEQFF.

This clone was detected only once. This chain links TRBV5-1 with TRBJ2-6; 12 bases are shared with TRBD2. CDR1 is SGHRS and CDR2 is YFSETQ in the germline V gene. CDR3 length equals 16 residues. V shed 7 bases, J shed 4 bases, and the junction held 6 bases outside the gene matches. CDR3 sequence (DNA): TGCGCCAGCCGACTAGCGGGAGAGTCAGGGGCCAACGTCCTGACTTTC. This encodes CASRLAGESGANVLTF.

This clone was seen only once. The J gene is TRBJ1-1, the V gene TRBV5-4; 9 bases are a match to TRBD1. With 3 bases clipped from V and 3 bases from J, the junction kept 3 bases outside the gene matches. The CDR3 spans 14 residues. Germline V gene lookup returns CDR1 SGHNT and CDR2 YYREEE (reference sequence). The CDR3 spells CASSWGDRDTEAFF. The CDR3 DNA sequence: TGTGCCAGCAGCTGGGGGGACAGGGACACTGAAGCTTTCTTT.

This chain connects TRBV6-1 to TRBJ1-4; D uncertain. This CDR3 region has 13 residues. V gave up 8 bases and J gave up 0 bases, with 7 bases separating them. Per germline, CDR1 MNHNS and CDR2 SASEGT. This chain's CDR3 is CASCGATNEKLFF. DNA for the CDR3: TGTGCCAGCTGCGGAGCAACTAATGAAAAACTGTTTTTT.

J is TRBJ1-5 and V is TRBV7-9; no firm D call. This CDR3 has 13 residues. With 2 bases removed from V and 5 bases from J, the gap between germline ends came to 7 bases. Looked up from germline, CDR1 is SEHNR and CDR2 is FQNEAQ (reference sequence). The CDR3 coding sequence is TGTGCCAGCAGCTTAAACGAGGATCAGCCCCAGCATTTT. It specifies CASSLNEDQPQHF.

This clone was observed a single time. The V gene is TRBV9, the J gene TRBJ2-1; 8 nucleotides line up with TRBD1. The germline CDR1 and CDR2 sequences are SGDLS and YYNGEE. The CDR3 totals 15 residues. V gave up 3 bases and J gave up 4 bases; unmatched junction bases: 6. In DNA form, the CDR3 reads TGTGCCAGCAGCGGACGGACAGGGATTTACAATGAGCAGTTCTTC. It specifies CASSGRTGIYNEQFF.

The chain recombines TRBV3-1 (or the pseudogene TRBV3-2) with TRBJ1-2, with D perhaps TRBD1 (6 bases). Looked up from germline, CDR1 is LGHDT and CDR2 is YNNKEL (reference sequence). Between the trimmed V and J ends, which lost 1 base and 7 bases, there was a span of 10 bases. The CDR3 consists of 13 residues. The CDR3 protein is CASSQGRGSGYTF. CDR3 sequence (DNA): TGTGCCAGCAGCCAAGGCAGGGGTAGTGGCTACACCTTC.

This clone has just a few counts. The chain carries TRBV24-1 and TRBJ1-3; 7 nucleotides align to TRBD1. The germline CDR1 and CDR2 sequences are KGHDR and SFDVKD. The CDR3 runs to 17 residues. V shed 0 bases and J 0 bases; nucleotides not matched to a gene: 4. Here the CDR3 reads CATSDLGQEPSGNTIYF. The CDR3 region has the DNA TGTGCCACCAGTGATTTGGGACAGGAGCCCTCTGGAAACACCATATATTTT.

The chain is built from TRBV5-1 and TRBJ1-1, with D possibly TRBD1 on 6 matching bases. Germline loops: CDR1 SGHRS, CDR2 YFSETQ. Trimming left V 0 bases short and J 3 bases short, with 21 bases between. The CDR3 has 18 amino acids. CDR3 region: CASSLAGRGVTGHTEAFF. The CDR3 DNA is TGCGCCAGCAGCTTGGCGGGACGGGGCGTGACAGGACACACTGAAGCTTTCTTT.

The CDR3 DNA follows: TGTGCCAGCAGTCGACCGGGACAGGGTCCCAACACCGGGGAGCTGTTTTTT. Amino acids: CASSRPGQGPNTGELFF. V usage is TRBV5-4 and J usage is TRBJ2-2, with 9 bases lining up with TRBD1. The J segment lost 2 bases and the V segment lost 5 bases, leaving 10 bases of the junction unmatched. The CDR3 covers 17 residues. In germline, CDR1 is SGHNT, CDR2 YYREEE (reference sequence). The full variable domain, its missing parts supplied by reference TRBV5-4 and TRBJ2-2, is ETGVTQSPTHLIKTRGQQVTLRCSSQSGHNTVSWYQQALGQGPQFIFQYYREEENGRGNFPPRFSGLQFPNYSSELNVNALELDDSALYLCASSRPGQGPNTGELFFGEGSRLTVL.

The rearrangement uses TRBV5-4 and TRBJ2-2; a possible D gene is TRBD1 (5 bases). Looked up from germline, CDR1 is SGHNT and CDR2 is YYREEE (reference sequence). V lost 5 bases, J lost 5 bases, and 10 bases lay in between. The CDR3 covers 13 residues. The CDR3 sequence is CASSSRATGELFF. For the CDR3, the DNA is TGTGCCAGCAGTTCCAGGGCAACCGGGGAGCTGTTTTTT.

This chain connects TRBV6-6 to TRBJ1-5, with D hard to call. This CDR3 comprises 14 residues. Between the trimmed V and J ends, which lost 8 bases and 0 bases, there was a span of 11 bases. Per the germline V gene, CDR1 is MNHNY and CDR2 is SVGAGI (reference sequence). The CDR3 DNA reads TGTGCCAGCTCCATGCGTAATAGCAATCAGCCCCAGCATTTT. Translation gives CASSMRNSNQPQHF.

This CDR3 reads CASSELRGLGQPQHF. The CDR3, as DNA: TGTGCCAGCAGCGAGCTCAGGGGTTTAGGTCAGCCCCAGCATTTT. The chain couples TRBV27 to TRBJ1-5; possibly TRBD1 for D (6 bases). This CDR3 region has 15 residues. The V gene lost 6 bases and the J gene lost 6 bases, with 18 bases spanning the gap. Germline loops: CDR1 MNHEY, CDR2 SMNVEV (reference sequence).

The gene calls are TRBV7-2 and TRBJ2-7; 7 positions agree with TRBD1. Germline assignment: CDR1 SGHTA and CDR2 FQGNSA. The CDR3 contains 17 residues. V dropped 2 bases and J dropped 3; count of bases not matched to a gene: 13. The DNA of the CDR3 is TGTGCCAGCAGCTTACGAAGGGGGACAGCACGAAACTACGAGCAGTACTTC. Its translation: CASSLRRGTARNYEQYF.

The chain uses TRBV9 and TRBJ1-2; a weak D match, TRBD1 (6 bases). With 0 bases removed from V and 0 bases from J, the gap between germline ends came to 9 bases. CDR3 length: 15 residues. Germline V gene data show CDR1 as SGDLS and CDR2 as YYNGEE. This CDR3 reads CASSVDRVPNYGYTF. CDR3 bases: TGTGCCAGCAGCGTAGACAGGGTCCCTAACTATGGCTACACCTTC.

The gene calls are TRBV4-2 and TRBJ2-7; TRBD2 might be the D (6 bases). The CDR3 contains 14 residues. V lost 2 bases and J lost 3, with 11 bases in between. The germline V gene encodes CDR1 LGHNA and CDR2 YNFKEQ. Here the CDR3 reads CASSQRPGSYEQYF. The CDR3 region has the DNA TGTGCCAGCAGCCAAAGACCCGGGAGCTACGAGCAGTACTTC.

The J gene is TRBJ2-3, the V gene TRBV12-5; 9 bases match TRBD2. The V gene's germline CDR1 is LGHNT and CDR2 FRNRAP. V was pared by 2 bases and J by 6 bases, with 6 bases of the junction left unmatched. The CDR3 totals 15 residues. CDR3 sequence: CASGLWASGMDTQYF. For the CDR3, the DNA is TGTGCTAGTGGTTTGTGGGCTAGCGGGATGGATACGCAGTATTTT.

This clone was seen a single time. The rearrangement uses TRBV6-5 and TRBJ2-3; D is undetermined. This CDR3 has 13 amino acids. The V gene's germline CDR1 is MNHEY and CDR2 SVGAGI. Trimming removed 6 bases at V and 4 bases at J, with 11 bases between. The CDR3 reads CASRSRSSDTQYF. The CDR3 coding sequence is TGTGCCAGCAGATCTAGGTCATCAGATACGCAGTATTTT.